A selection of T cell receptor beta chains follows, all from one sample in a study of cytomegalovirus exposure and HLA in healthy donors. The protocol was immunoSEQ multiplex PCR, while the TCRdb copy is restricted to in-frame clones and leaves out a portion. The data hold approximately 91,000 clones, with about two thirds observed a single time. The specimen sequenced was PBMCs. The receptors here all came from a human donor in good health. The CDR3 runs from the conserved cysteine through the conserved F or W. Fields, in order: clone size, J gene, V gene, D gene, CDR3 DNA, CDR3 protein. The D gene is left open where the match is weak. Clone size appears in some rows only: once, few, many, or a class for an expanded clone.

abundance: NA; j_gene: TRBJ2-2; v_gene: TRBV7-2; d_gene: NA; CDR3nt: TGTGCCAGCAGTTCCCGGGTAGCGGCAAACACCGGGGAGCTGTTTTTT; CDR3aa: CASSSRVAANTGELFF
abundance: NA; j_gene: TRBJ1-3; v_gene: TRBV14; d_gene: NA; CDR3nt: TGTGCCAGCAGCCAAGTCGACAGTTTAATCTCTGGAAACACCATATATTTT; CDR3aa: CASSQVDSLISGNTIYF
abundance: NA; j_gene: TRBJ1-5; v_gene: TRBV7-2; d_gene: NA; CDR3nt: TGTGCCAGCAGCTTAGAAGTTGGCCGTGGCAATCAGCCCCAGCATTTT; CDR3aa: CASSLEVGRGNQPQHF
abundance: NA; j_gene: TRBJ2-3; v_gene: TRBV10-3; d_gene: TRBD2; CDR3nt: TGTGCCATCAGTGCGGGCGGGGGTAGGCAGTATTTT; CDR3aa: CAISAGGGRQYF
abundance: NA; j_gene: TRBJ2-6; v_gene: TRBV5-1; d_gene: NA; CDR3nt: TGCGCCAGCAGCTTGGCAGGGGGGTTCTCTGGGGCCAACGTCCTGACTTTC; CDR3aa: CASSLAGGFSGANVLTF
abundance: NA; j_gene: TRBJ2-1; v_gene: TRBV7-3; d_gene: NA; CDR3nt: TGTGCCAGCAGCTGGACAGTTAACAATGAGCAGTTCTTC; CDR3aa: CASSWTVNNEQFF
abundance: few; j_gene: TRBJ1-3; v_gene: TRBV15; d_gene: TRBD1; CDR3nt: TGTGCCACCAGCAGGGGGACAGGGTCTACTGGAAACACCATATATTTT; CDR3aa: CATSRGTGSTGNTIYF
abundance: NA; j_gene: TRBJ1-2; v_gene: TRBV5-6; d_gene: NA; CDR3nt: TGTGCCAGCAGCTGGCGGGGGCCCGTCTATGGCTACACCTTC; CDR3aa: CASSWRGPVYGYTF
abundance: NA; j_gene: TRBJ1-1; v_gene: TRBV9; d_gene: NA; CDR3nt: TGTGCCAGCAGCGTAGACCCGCGGGACACTGAAGCTTTCTTT; CDR3aa: CASSVDPRDTEAFF
abundance: NA; j_gene: TRBJ1-1; v_gene: TRBV11-3; d_gene: NA; CDR3nt: TGTGCCAGCAGCTTAAGAGGAACCACCGGGGGTAGTTCTGAAGCTTTCTTT; CDR3aa: CASSLRGTTGGSSEAFF
abundance: NA; j_gene: TRBJ2-7; v_gene: TRBV4-2; d_gene: TRBD2; CDR3nt: TGTGCCAGCAGCCAGGGGCTAGCGGGGACCTACGAGCAGTACTTC; CDR3aa: CASSQGLAGTYEQYF
abundance: NA; j_gene: TRBJ2-1; v_gene: TRBV4-3; d_gene: NA; CDR3nt: TGCGCCAGCAGCCAGACTTACAATGAGCAGTTCTTC; CDR3aa: CASSQTYNEQFF
abundance: NA; j_gene: TRBJ1-5; v_gene: TRBV19; d_gene: NA; CDR3nt: TGTGCCAGTAGTCCTTTGGACGGGGATTTTGTTCAGCCCCAGCATTTT; CDR3aa: CASSPLDGDFVQPQHF
abundance: few; j_gene: TRBJ2-7; v_gene: TRBV19; d_gene: NA; CDR3nt: TGTGCCAGTAGTATACGAACAGCCTACGAGCAGTACTTC; CDR3aa: CASSIRTAYEQYF
abundance: NA; j_gene: TRBJ2-1; v_gene: TRBV2; d_gene: TRBD2; CDR3nt: TGTGCCAGCAGTTTGAGTAGCGGGCAGCAGTTCTTC; CDR3aa: CASSLSSGQQFF
abundance: NA; j_gene: TRBJ2-2; v_gene: TRBV7-3; d_gene: NA; CDR3nt: TGTGCCAGCAACAAAAGGGGGGGGCATACCGGGGAGCTGTTTTTT; CDR3aa: CASNKRGGHTGELFF
abundance: NA; j_gene: TRBJ1-2; v_gene: TRBV5-1; d_gene: TRBD1; CDR3nt: TGCGCCAGCAGCATATCTCCGGGACAGGAAATTGGCTACACCTTC; CDR3aa: CASSISPGQEIGYTF
abundance: NA; j_gene: TRBJ2-7; v_gene: TRBV7-9; d_gene: NA; CDR3nt: TGTGCCAGCAGCTTAGAGGGGGGGGTTACCTACGAGCAGTACTTC; CDR3aa: CASSLEGGVTYEQYF
abundance: few; j_gene: TRBJ2-1; v_gene: TRBV5-4; d_gene: TRBD2; CDR3nt: TGTGCCAGCAGCTTCGGGACTAGCGGGGGAGGGTCCTACAATGAGCAGTTCTTC; CDR3aa: CASSFGTSGGGSYNEQFF
abundance: NA; j_gene: TRBJ2-5; v_gene: TRBV7-2; d_gene: TRBD2; CDR3nt: TGTGCCAGCAGCTCGCTAGTGAGACTAGCGGGGGTTGAGGCCCAGTACTTC; CDR3aa: CASSSLVRLAGVEAQYF
abundance: NA; j_gene: TRBJ2-5; v_gene: TRBV5-4; d_gene: TRBD2; CDR3nt: TGTGCCAGCAGCCCCGCTCAGCGGGGGGCCGAGACCCAGTACTTC; CDR3aa: CASSPAQRGAETQYF
abundance: NA; j_gene: TRBJ1-5; v_gene: TRBV7-9; d_gene: TRBD1; CDR3nt: TGTGCCAGCAGCGCTGGACAGGGGACGGGGCAGCCCCAGCATTTT; CDR3aa: CASSAGQGTGQPQHF
abundance: NA; j_gene: TRBJ2-7; v_gene: TRBV18; d_gene: TRBD2; CDR3nt: TGTGCCAGCTCACCAGGATCGGCGGGGGGGCCTTACGAGCAGTACTTC; CDR3aa: CASSPGSAGGPYEQYF
abundance: NA; j_gene: TRBJ1-4; v_gene: TRBV5-5; d_gene: NA; CDR3nt: TGTGCCAGCAGCGCCCGACACACAACTAATGAAAAACTGTTTTTT; CDR3aa: CASSARHTTNEKLFF
abundance: few; j_gene: TRBJ2-2; v_gene: TRBV19; d_gene: NA; CDR3nt: TGTGCCAGTAGTACATCACACAGGGCTACCACCGGGGAGCTGTTTTTT; CDR3aa: CASSTSHRATTGELFF
abundance: NA; j_gene: TRBJ2-3; v_gene: TRBV5-4; d_gene: TRBD1; CDR3nt: TGTGCCAGCAGCCTATGGACAGGGATTGGGCAGTATTTT; CDR3aa: CASSLWTGIGQYF
abundance: NA; j_gene: TRBJ2-2; v_gene: TRBV5-1; d_gene: NA; CDR3nt: TGCGCCAGCAGCTCTAATTCATTGGGGCCCCGGACGGACACCGGGGAGCTGTTTTTT; CDR3aa: CASSSNSLGPRTDTGELFF
abundance: NA; j_gene: TRBJ2-3; v_gene: TRBV4-3; d_gene: TRBD1; CDR3nt: TGCGCCAGCAGCCAAGATTGGGCCAGGGGGCGGCTAGTCACGAAAGATACGCAGTATTTT; CDR3aa: CASSQDWARGRLVTKDTQYF
abundance: NA; j_gene: TRBJ2-1; v_gene: TRBV19; d_gene: TRBD2; CDR3nt: TGTGCCAGTAGTATCGAACGGGGGGTATCCTACAATGAGCAGTTCTTC; CDR3aa: CASSIERGVSYNEQFF
abundance: NA; j_gene: TRBJ2-5; v_gene: TRBV10-3; d_gene: TRBD2; CDR3nt: TGTGCCATCAGCAGACTAGCGGGGGGGCTCCAAGAGACCCAGTACTTC; CDR3aa: CAISRLAGGLQETQYF
abundance: once; j_gene: TRBJ2-5; v_gene: TRBV27; d_gene: TRBD1; CDR3nt: TGTGCCAGCAGGAGCGGGACAGGGGTGATAGAGACCCAGTACTTC; CDR3aa: CASRSGTGVIETQYF
abundance: once; j_gene: TRBJ2-5; v_gene: TRBV6-5; d_gene: TRBD2; CDR3nt: TGTGCCAGCAGCGGACTAGACTCCGTACAAGAGACCCAGTACTTC; CDR3aa: CASSGLDSVQETQYF
abundance: NA; j_gene: TRBJ1-1; v_gene: TRBV6-5; d_gene: NA; CDR3nt: TGTGCCAGCAGTTTGGCTAAAGCGACTGAAGCTTTCTTT; CDR3aa: CASSLAKATEAFF
abundance: NA; j_gene: TRBJ2-5; v_gene: TRBV6-5; d_gene: TRBD2; CDR3nt: TGTGCCAGCAGTTGGAGACTAGCGGGGGAACAAGAGACCCAGTACTTC; CDR3aa: CASSWRLAGEQETQYF
abundance: NA; j_gene: TRBJ2-7; v_gene: TRBV19; d_gene: NA; CDR3nt: TGTGCCAGTAGCCCGCAATGGGGGCCCTACGAGCAGTACTTC; CDR3aa: CASSPQWGPYEQYF
abundance: NA; j_gene: TRBJ2-5; v_gene: TRBV30; d_gene: TRBD2; CDR3nt: TGTGCCTGGACGAAGGGACTAGCGGGGGAGGCAGAGACCCAGTACTTC; CDR3aa: CAWTKGLAGEAETQYF
abundance: NA; j_gene: TRBJ2-2; v_gene: TRBV5-4; d_gene: TRBD1; CDR3nt: TGTGCCAGCAGCTCGCCGCGACCGGGACAGTTTCACACCGGGGAGCTGTTTTTT; CDR3aa: CASSSPRPGQFHTGELFF
abundance: NA; j_gene: TRBJ2-7; v_gene: TRBV15; d_gene: TRBD1; CDR3nt: TGTGCCACCAGCAGACTCGGGGACAGGGGGAACGAGCAGTACTTC; CDR3aa: CATSRLGDRGNEQYF
abundance: few; j_gene: TRBJ2-1; v_gene: TRBV4-2; d_gene: TRBD2; CDR3nt: TGTGCCAGCAGCCAAGAGCCCCCGGGACTAGTTGTCAATGAGCAGTTCTTC; CDR3aa: CASSQEPPGLVVNEQFF
abundance: NA; j_gene: TRBJ1-4; v_gene: TRBV5-8; d_gene: TRBD1; CDR3nt: TGTGCCAGCAGCCCACAGGGGGCCCCTAATGAAAAACTGTTTTTT; CDR3aa: CASSPQGAPNEKLFF
abundance: NA; j_gene: TRBJ1-5; v_gene: TRBV10-2; d_gene: NA; CDR3nt: TGCGCCAGCACCTCAGGGGATCAGCCCCAGCATTTT; CDR3aa: CASTSGDQPQHF
abundance: NA; j_gene: TRBJ2-1; v_gene: TRBV13; d_gene: TRBD1; CDR3nt: TGTGCCAGCAGCTCGGGGGACAGGGGGCACAATGAGCAGTTCTTC; CDR3aa: CASSSGDRGHNEQFF
abundance: NA; j_gene: TRBJ2-6; v_gene: TRBV7-3; d_gene: TRBD1; CDR3nt: TGTGCCAGCAGCTTAGGACAGGGTAGGAGGGCCAACGTCCTGACTTTC; CDR3aa: CASSLGQGRRANVLTF
abundance: NA; j_gene: TRBJ1-2; v_gene: TRBV2; d_gene: NA; CDR3nt: TGTGCCAGCACCACACCGGCCCCCGACAGTAACTATGGCTACACCTTC; CDR3aa: CASTTPAPDSNYGYTF
abundance: NA; j_gene: TRBJ1-3; v_gene: TRBV7-2; d_gene: TRBD1; CDR3nt: TGTGCCAGCAGCTTTTACAGGGGCTCTGGAAACACCATATATTTT; CDR3aa: CASSFYRGSGNTIYF
abundance: few; j_gene: TRBJ2-1; v_gene: TRBV29-1; d_gene: TRBD2; CDR3nt: TGCAGCGTGGATAGGACTAGCGGGGGGCGGTATAATGAGCAGTTCTTC; CDR3aa: CSVDRTSGGRYNEQFF
abundance: few; j_gene: TRBJ2-3; v_gene: TRBV2; d_gene: NA; CDR3nt: TGTGCCAGCAGTAGGGGGCGGGACAGGCAGTATTTT; CDR3aa: CASSRGRDRQYF
abundance: once; j_gene: TRBJ2-7; v_gene: TRBV9; d_gene: TRBD1; CDR3nt: TGTGCCAGCGGCGTCGGACAGGGGGCCTACGAGCAGTACTTC; CDR3aa: CASGVGQGAYEQYF
abundance: few; j_gene: TRBJ1-4; v_gene: TRBV4-2; d_gene: NA; CDR3nt: TGTGCCAGCAGCCAAGTAGGGGGGGCGATTGAAAAACTGTTTTTT; CDR3aa: CASSQVGGAIEKLFF
abundance: few; j_gene: TRBJ1-1; v_gene: TRBV18; d_gene: TRBD1; CDR3nt: TGTGCCAGCTCACCGAGGGGGACAGGGGGCCGAAGCACTGAAGCTTTCTTT; CDR3aa: CASSPRGTGGRSTEAFF